This is a list of T cell receptor beta chains from one sample in a study of graft-versus-host responses after intestinal transplantation. Libraries were prepared by immunoSEQ multiplex PCR; TCRdb keeps only in-frame clonotypes and omits some of them. Of some 86,000 clones listed, 75% to 95% were seen once; the top ten hold 6%. No antigens are known for them. Sample: unstimulated CD8+ T cells sorted from spleen or lymph node cells, taken before intestinal transplant. The source of these receptors is a human donor who received an intestinal transplant. Both conserved end residues are part of each CDR3. Each record gives: clone size, D gene, V gene, J gene, CDR3 protein, CDR3 DNA. The D gene is left open where the match is weak. Expanded clones are given a class, and other clones once, few, many or no size at all.

clone size: .; D gene: TRBD2; V gene: TRBV18; J gene: TRBJ2-3; CDR3 protein: CASSPVGGGTDTQYF; CDR3 DNA: TGTGCCAGCTCACCCGTTGGGGGGGGTACAGATACGCAGTATTTT
clone size: .; D gene: .; V gene: TRBV9; J gene: TRBJ1-4; CDR3 protein: CASSVAGNEKLFF; CDR3 DNA: TGTGCCAGCAGCGTAGCGGGTAATGAAAAACTGTTTTTT
clone size: .; D gene: .; V gene: TRBV2; J gene: TRBJ2-5; CDR3 protein: CASSETVTQYF; CDR3 DNA: TGTGCCAGCAGTGAAACGGTGACCCAGTACTTC
clone size: .; D gene: .; V gene: TRBV11-2; J gene: TRBJ2-7; CDR3 protein: CASSLGGGQGYEQYF; CDR3 DNA: TGTGCCAGCAGCCTAGGGGGAGGCCAGGGCTACGAGCAGTACTTC
clone size: .; D gene: TRBD2; V gene: TRBV2; J gene: TRBJ2-5; CDR3 protein: CASKSSGGAGTQYF; CDR3 DNA: TGTGCCAGCAAGTCTAGCGGGGGGGCCGGGACCCAGTACTTC
clone size: .; D gene: TRBD1; V gene: TRBV11-2; J gene: TRBJ1-1; CDR3 protein: CASSLPTVRTGANTEAFF; CDR3 DNA: TGTGCCAGCAGCTTACCTACCGTCCGGACAGGGGCCAACACTGAAGCTTTCTTT
clone size: .; D gene: .; V gene: TRBV30; J gene: TRBJ1-4; CDR3 protein: CAWSPPLGEKLFF; CDR3 DNA: TGTGCCTGGAGTCCCCCCCTTGGGGAAAAACTGTTTTTT
clone size: .; D gene: .; V gene: TRBV6-5; J gene: TRBJ2-7; CDR3 protein: CASSSGVGGYEQYF; CDR3 DNA: TGTGCCAGCAGTTCGGGGGTGGGCGGGTACGAGCAGTACTTC
clone size: .; D gene: .; V gene: TRBV29-1; J gene: TRBJ2-7; CDR3 protein: CSVGTRYSYEQYF; CDR3 DNA: TGCAGCGTGGGGACACGCTACTCCTACGAGCAGTACTTC
clone size: .; D gene: TRBD1; V gene: TRBV29-1; J gene: TRBJ2-7; CDR3 protein: CSVSDRAHEQYF; CDR3 DNA: TGCAGCGTGTCGGACAGGGCCCACGAGCAGTACTTC
clone size: .; D gene: .; V gene: TRBV7-9; J gene: TRBJ2-7; CDR3 protein: CASSGGPDYEQYF; CDR3 DNA: TGTGCCAGCAGCGGCGGGCCGGACTACGAGCAGTACTTC
clone size: .; D gene: .; V gene: TRBV6-1; J gene: TRBJ2-5; CDR3 protein: CASSDPVETQYF; CDR3 DNA: TGTGCCAGCAGTGACCCGGTGGAGACCCAGTACTTC
clone size: .; D gene: .; V gene: TRBV2; J gene: TRBJ1-5; CDR3 protein: CASRPSGQPQHF; CDR3 DNA: TGTGCCAGCAGGCCCTCGGGCCAGCCCCAGCATTTT
clone size: .; D gene: .; V gene: TRBV27; J gene: TRBJ1-5; CDR3 protein: CASSSYGGNQPQHF; CDR3 DNA: TGTGCCAGCAGTTCTTACGGGGGCAATCAGCCCCAGCATTTT
clone size: .; D gene: .; V gene: TRBV7-9; J gene: TRBJ1-1; CDR3 protein: CASRSRVELVPSGSEAFF; CDR3 DNA: TGTGCCAGCAGATCCAGGGTTGAACTTGTCCCCTCCGGCTCTGAAGCTTTCTTT
clone size: .; D gene: TRBD1; V gene: TRBV5-6; J gene: TRBJ2-1; CDR3 protein: CASSLETGNEQFF; CDR3 DNA: TGTGCCAGCAGCTTGGAGACAGGGAATGAGCAGTTCTTC
clone size: once; D gene: TRBD1; V gene: TRBV29-1; J gene: TRBJ2-7; CDR3 protein: CSVEVSGQGSYEQYF; CDR3 DNA: TGCAGCGTTGAAGTTTCGGGACAGGGCTCCTACGAGCAGTACTTC
clone size: once; D gene: .; V gene: TRBV12-5; J gene: TRBJ2-7; CDR3 protein: CASGSSLAAFYEQYF; CDR3 DNA: TGTGCTAGTGGTTCGTCGCTGGCCGCGTTCTACGAGCAGTACTTC
clone size: .; D gene: .; V gene: TRBV27; J gene: TRBJ2-7; CDR3 protein: CASSLPGSYEQYF; CDR3 DNA: TGTGCCAGCAGTTTGCCCGGGTCCTACGAGCAGTACTTC
clone size: .; D gene: .; V gene: TRBV11-2; J gene: TRBJ2-3; CDR3 protein: CASSSATDTQYF; CDR3 DNA: TGTGCCAGCAGCTCAGCCACAGATACGCAGTATTTT
clone size: once; D gene: TRBD2; V gene: TRBV28; J gene: TRBJ2-1; CDR3 protein: CASSLGGRLAGYNEQFF; CDR3 DNA: TGTGCCAGCAGTTTAGGTGGAAGACTAGCGGGATACAATGAGCAGTTCTTC
clone size: .; D gene: .; V gene: TRBV19; J gene: TRBJ1-5; CDR3 protein: CASSTEKYSNQPQHF; CDR3 DNA: TGTGCCAGTAGTACCGAAAAATATAGCAATCAGCCCCAGCATTTT
clone size: .; D gene: .; V gene: TRBV29-1; J gene: TRBJ1-1; CDR3 protein: CSVVGWTNTEAFF; CDR3 DNA: TGCAGCGTTGTAGGATGGACGAACACTGAAGCTTTCTTT
clone size: .; D gene: .; V gene: TRBV27; J gene: TRBJ2-3; CDR3 protein: CASSPLGELEYTDTQYF; CDR3 DNA: TGTGCCAGCAGCCCTTTAGGGGAGCTAGAATACACAGATACGCAGTATTTT
clone size: .; D gene: .; V gene: TRBV10-2; J gene: TRBJ2-7; CDR3 protein: CASSEGLTALDEQYF; CDR3 DNA: TGCGCCAGCAGTGAAGGGTTAACGGCGTTAGACGAGCAGTACTTC
clone size: .; D gene: .; V gene: TRBV7-3; J gene: TRBJ1-5; CDR3 protein: CASSFQLHNQPQHF; CDR3 DNA: TGTGCCAGCAGCTTTCAACTCCACAATCAGCCCCAGCATTTT
clone size: few; D gene: .; V gene: TRBV5-6; J gene: TRBJ2-7; CDR3 protein: CASSPFTYSYEQYF; CDR3 DNA: TGTGCCAGCAGCCCTTTCACATACTCCTACGAGCAGTACTTC
clone size: .; D gene: .; V gene: TRBV6-6; J gene: TRBJ2-1; CDR3 protein: CASRAPPFSSYNEQFF; CDR3 DNA: TGTGCCAGCAGGGCCCCTCCCTTTAGCTCCTACAATGAGCAGTTCTTC
clone size: .; D gene: .; V gene: TRBV27; J gene: TRBJ1-5; CDR3 protein: CASSLQGQQPQHF; CDR3 DNA: TGTGCCAGCAGTTTACAAGGACAGCAGCCCCAGCATTTT
clone size: .; D gene: .; V gene: TRBV7-2; J gene: TRBJ2-3; CDR3 protein: CASSLAGGWTDTQYF; CDR3 DNA: TGTGCCAGCAGCTTAGCTGGGGGCTGGACAGATACGCAGTATTTT
clone size: .; D gene: TRBD2; V gene: TRBV11-2; J gene: TRBJ2-1; CDR3 protein: CASSSGLGSRADEQFF; CDR3 DNA: TGTGCCAGCAGCTCGGGACTAGGATCACGTGCTGATGAGCAGTTCTTC
clone size: .; D gene: .; V gene: TRBV4-1; J gene: TRBJ2-1; CDR3 protein: CASSQNPDAYNEQFF; CDR3 DNA: TGCGCCAGCAGCCAAAATCCTGATGCCTACAATGAGCAGTTCTTC
clone size: .; D gene: .; V gene: TRBV16; J gene: TRBJ1-4; CDR3 protein: CASSPHRLTNEKLFF; CDR3 DNA: TGTGCCAGCAGCCCCCACAGATTAACTAATGAAAAACTGTTTTTT
clone size: .; D gene: .; V gene: TRBV5-1; J gene: TRBJ2-1; CDR3 protein: CASSLGVGPYNEQFF; CDR3 DNA: TGCGCCAGCAGCTTGGGAGTGGGACCCTACAATGAGCAGTTCTTC
clone size: .; D gene: .; V gene: TRBV2; J gene: TRBJ2-7; CDR3 protein: CASRPALTYEQYF; CDR3 DNA: TGTGCCAGCAGGCCCGCGCTGACCTACGAGCAGTACTTC
clone size: .; D gene: .; V gene: TRBV27; J gene: TRBJ2-7; CDR3 protein: CASSWAGGPYEQYF; CDR3 DNA: TGTGCCAGCAGTTGGGCCGGCGGACCATACGAGCAGTACTTC
clone size: .; D gene: .; V gene: TRBV5-1; J gene: TRBJ1-1; CDR3 protein: CASSFTGHTEAFF; CDR3 DNA: TGCGCCAGCAGCTTCACGGGGCACACTGAAGCTTTCTTT
clone size: .; D gene: TRBD1; V gene: TRBV6-5; J gene: TRBJ1-5; CDR3 protein: CASRDRGSNQPQHF; CDR3 DNA: TGTGCCAGCAGGGACAGGGGAAGCAATCAGCCCCAGCATTTT
clone size: .; D gene: .; V gene: TRBV5-5; J gene: TRBJ2-7; CDR3 protein: CASSSVDLTHSYEQYF; CDR3 DNA: TGTGCCAGCAGCTCGGTAGACTTAACCCACTCCTACGAGCAGTACTTC
clone size: .; D gene: .; V gene: TRBV27; J gene: TRBJ2-1; CDR3 protein: CASTPGLDNEQFF; CDR3 DNA: TGTGCCAGCACCCCGGGACTCGACAATGAGCAGTTCTTC
clone size: .; D gene: .; V gene: TRBV5-1; J gene: TRBJ2-7; CDR3 protein: CASSEGRYGYEQYF; CDR3 DNA: TGCGCCAGCAGCGAGGGCAGGTATGGGTACGAGCAGTACTTC
clone size: .; D gene: .; V gene: TRBV6-5; J gene: TRBJ2-5; CDR3 protein: CASSYEASAQETQYF; CDR3 DNA: TGTGCCAGCAGTTACGAGGCGTCAGCGCAAGAGACCCAGTACTTC